This record covers a single TCR beta chain. Its antigen is currently unknown. The read finishes 3 residues shy of the CDR3 end, and the germline J gene is used to complete it. These data originate in a study of T cells in women clearing cervical HPV infection. At the level of the study: HLA type could not be excluded as a confounder.

Regarding the study as a whole: CIN3+ cases had significantly higher TCR richness than controls; evenness did not differ.

The method was immunoSEQ multiplex PCR; TCRdb's version includes in-frame clones alone and lacks a portion of them. The sample table sets out 35,000 to 45,000 clones. The CDR3 length is 12 residues. In germline, CDR1 is ENHRY, CDR2 SYGVKD. Trimming at V came to 6 bases and at J to 10 bases, leaving 5 bases not matched to a gene. The TCR was taken from a woman between 18 and 69 years old with a cervical HPV16 infection that either progressed to CIN3+ or cleared (not recorded which). The specimen was blood buffy coat. This rearrangement joins TRBV10-3 to TRBJ1-4, with TRBD1 identical over 7 bases. Partial CDR3 DNA: TGTGCCATCAGCGACAGGGAAGCAAAA. Encoded protein: CAISDREAK. The full CDR3 is CAISDREAKLFF.